This T cell receptor beta chain was documented in a study of cytomegalovirus exposure and HLA in healthy donors. Study observations and caveats: HLA restriction was apparent for most CMV-associated TCR beta chains in a later analysis.

This clone was seen only a few times. The antigen is unknown. PCR amplification relied on 60 Vbeta primers (plus 13 Jbeta primers). The protocol was immunoSEQ multiplex PCR, while the TCRdb copy is restricted to in-frame clones and leaves out a portion. Of about 130,000 clones listed, roughly four fifths were seen once; the top ten hold less than 4%. CDR1 and CDR2 from the germline V gene are PRHDT and FYEKMQ (reference sequence). This CDR3 spans 13 amino acids. V lost 6 bases, J lost 1 base, and 9 bases lay in between. This chain links TRBV13 with TRBJ1-1, with D perhaps matching TRBD1 (5 bases). The clonotype originates from a man aged 25-45 years in good health and CMV-seronegative. Material for sequencing was PBMCs. The CDR3 protein is CASSQQENTEAFF. In nucleotides, the CDR3 is TGTGCCAGCAGTCAACAGGAGAACACTGAAGCTTTCTTT.